The 17 T cell receptor beta chains below were found in one sample sequenced in a study of blood T cell repertoires in COVID-19. The data were produced by immunoSEQ multiplex PCR, yet TCRdb's version contains in-frame clones alone and is incomplete. The table has hundreds of thousands of clones, almost 85% seen once. The sequencing input was PBMCs or T cells enriched from blood (not recorded which). These receptors originate from a woman in her fifties or sixties with acute COVID-19.

The chain links TRBV29-1 to TRBJ1-5; unclear D gene. The CDR3 covers 13 residues. V lost 5 bases and J lost 4, with 12 bases in between. Germline V CDR1 and CDR2: SQVTM, ANQGSEA. CDR3 sequence: CSVWAGQNQPQHF. CDR3 sequence (DNA): TGCAGCGTTTGGGCAGGCCAAAATCAGCCCCAGCATTTT. The entire variable domain, with the rest obtained from reference TRBV29-1 and TRBJ1-5, is as follows: SAVISQKPSRDICQRGTSLTIQCQVDSQVTMMFWYRQQPGQSLTLIATANQGSEATYESGFVIDKFPISRPNLTFSTLTVSNMSPEDSSIYLCSVWAGQNQPQHFGDGTRLSIL.

V and J are TRBV29-1 and TRBJ1-5, with D uncertain. Germline V lookup: CDR1 SQVTM, CDR2 ANQGSEA. V lost 6 bases to trimming and J lost 0 bases, with 12 bases between them. This CDR3 contains 14 residues. The CDR3 DNA sequence: TGCAGCGTGTTGGGTGCGGATAGCAATCAGCCCCAGCATTTT. This gives the protein CSVLGADSNQPQHF.

V and J are TRBV11-2 and TRBJ1-1; the D is unclear. CDR1 and CDR2 (germline): SGHAT, FQNNGV. V shed 1 base and J shed 4 bases, with 7 bases lying between them. The CDR3 runs to 13 residues. The CDR3 nucleotides are TGTGCCAGCAGCTTAGGAAGCGTCACTGAAGCTTTCTTT. Protein: CASSLGSVTEAFF.

The chain joins TRBV9 to TRBJ1-2; the D gene is possibly TRBD1 (5 bases). Looked up from germline, CDR1 is SGDLS and CDR2 is YYNGEE. This CDR3 comprises 17 residues. V was pared by 5 bases and J by 4 bases, with 24 bases between. The CDR3: CASRSGSLDRGGYGYTF. The CDR3 DNA follows: TGTGCCAGCAGGTCAGGAAGTCTCGATCGGGGGGGCTATGGCTACACCTTC.

The V and J genes are TRBV5-4 and TRBJ2-3; D remains ambiguous. Between the trimmed V and J ends, which lost 0 bases and 6 bases, there was a span of 11 bases. Germline V gene lookup returns CDR1 SGHNT and CDR2 YYREEE (reference sequence). The CDR3 runs 14 residues. This CDR3 is CASSLGRFGDTQYF. The DNA for the CDR3 is TGTGCCAGCAGCTTGGGTCGGTTCGGGGATACGCAGTATTTT. The full variable domain, with the rest looked up from reference TRBV5-4 and TRBJ2-3, is ETGVTQSPTHLIKTRGQQVTLRCSSQSGHNTVSWYQQALGQGPQFIFQYYREEENGRGNFPPRFSGLQFPNYSSELNVNALELDDSALYLCASSLGRFGDTQYFGPGTRLTVL.

The chain has TRBV18 and TRBJ1-2, with 9 bases that match TRBD1. CDR1 is KGHSH, CDR2 LQKENI, per germline. This CDR3 has 15 amino acids. V dropped 3 bases and J dropped 5; count of bases not matched to a gene: 7. DNA for the CDR3: TGTGCCAGCTCACCTGGACAGGGGTTGTTTTATGGCTACACCTTC. Translation: CASSPGQGLFYGYTF.

The V and J genes are TRBV6-5 and TRBJ1-2; D is unresolved. This CDR3 is built from 13 residues. The germline V and J ends were trimmed by 6 bases and 5 bases, with 13 bases remaining between them. Per the germline V gene, CDR1 is MNHEY and CDR2 is SVGAGI. The CDR3 DNA is TGTGCCAGCAGACCCGGGGTTTCTTATGGCTACACCTTC. Protein sequence: CASRPGVSYGYTF.

This chain joins TRBV7-8 and TRBJ1-1, with D hard to call. This CDR3 has 13 amino acids. The V end was cut by 5 bases, the J end by 6 bases, with 13 bases between. Germline V CDR1 and CDR2: SGHVS, FQNEAQ. CDR3 sequence: CASSILRESEAFF. In DNA form, the CDR3 reads TGTGCCAGCAGCATACTAAGAGAATCTGAAGCTTTCTTT.

The chain uses TRBV19 and TRBJ1-1; maybe TRBD1 (6 bases). Germline CDR1 reads LNHDA; CDR2 reads SQIVND (reference sequence). Trimming pared 9 bases from V and 5 bases from J, leaving 16 bases between. This CDR3 has 13 amino acids. The DNA of the CDR3 is TGTGCCAGCGGGGGGGCTGGAATTACTGAAGCTTTCTTT. This encodes CASGGAGITEAFF.

The chain recombines TRBV3-1 (or the pseudogene TRBV3-2) with TRBJ2-5, with 10 bases lining up with TRBD1. Germline loops: CDR1 LGHDT, CDR2 YNNKEL (reference sequence). This CDR3 is 17 amino acids long. Unmatched junction bases numbered 9, after V lost 4 bases and J lost 1 base. CDR3: CASSPGRRTGGQETQYF. The CDR3 DNA follows: TGTGCCAGCAGCCCAGGCCGGAGGACAGGGGGCCAAGAGACCCAGTACTTC.

This chain links TRBV10-1 with TRBJ2-7; D is possibly TRBD2 (6 bases). This CDR3 has 12 residues. Germline V gives CDR1 WNHNN, CDR2 SYGVQD (reference sequence). V was clipped by 8 bases and J by 1 base, with 9 bases between them. The CDR3 is CASRGSSYEQYF. Here the CDR3 DNA reads TGCGCCAGCCGGGGGTCATCCTACGAGCAGTACTTC.

The chain is built from TRBV7-2 and TRBJ1-3; 8 positions agree with TRBD1. J gave up 3 bases and V 2 bases, and 3 bases lay outside the gene matches. Germline V CDR1 and CDR2: SGHTA, FQGNSA. This CDR3 contains 15 residues. For the CDR3, the DNA is TGTGCCAGCAGCTTATCTACAGGGGGTGGAAACACCATATATTTT. Its protein is CASSLSTGGGNTIYF. The variable domain in full, with the rest retrieved from reference TRBV7-2 and TRBJ1-3, is GAGVSQSPSNKVTEKGKDVELRCDPISGHTALYWYRQSLGQGLEFLIYFQGNSAPDKSGLPSDRFSAERTGGSVSTLTIQRTQQEDSAVYLCASSLSTGGGNTIYFGEGSWLTVV.

The chain links TRBV13 to TRBJ1-2; D is undetermined. This CDR3 region has 15 residues. Trimming cost V 3 bases and J 1 base, with 12 bases left between them. Germline CDR1 and CDR2: PRHDT and FYEKMQ (reference sequence). CDR3 nucleotides: TGTGCCAGCAGCTTTAGGTTGGGCGTTAACTATGGCTACACCTTC. Its translation is CASSFRLGVNYGYTF.

J is TRBJ2-7 and V is TRBV14, with no clear D. The germline gives CDR1 SGHDN, CDR2 FVKESK. The V end lost 3 bases, the J end lost 6 bases, and 12 bases lay between the germline ends. This CDR3 is built from 13 residues. The CDR3 nucleotides are TGTGCCAGCAGCCAGCTGTTGCGGAGCGAGCAGTACTTC. It yields the protein CASSQLLRSEQYF.

The V gene is TRBV30, the J gene TRBJ2-3; D not certain. CDR1 is GTSNPN and CDR2 is SVGIG in the germline V gene (reference sequence). The V end was cut by 5 bases, the J end by 7 bases, with 10 bases between. CDR3 length: 11 residues. CDR3 amino acids: CAWELGYTQYF. The CDR3 DNA reads TGTGCCTGGGAGCTCGGGTATACGCAGTATTTT.

V is TRBV4-1 and J is TRBJ1-3; tentative D call: TRBD1 (6 bases). CDR3 size: 17 residues. Germline loops: CDR1 MGHRA, CDR2 YSYEKL. Between the trimmed V and J ends, which lost 0 bases and 2 bases, there was a span of 14 bases. The CDR3 protein is CASSQDWGGQTGNTIYF. The CDR3 DNA reads TGCGCCAGCAGCCAAGATTGGGGGGGGCAGACTGGAAACACCATATATTTT.

The chain joins TRBV14 to TRBJ2-5; tentative D call: TRBD2 (5 bases). Germline V CDR1 and CDR2: SGHDN, FVKESK. Trimming pared 1 base from V and 4 bases from J, leaving 10 bases between. The CDR3 loop spans 14 amino acids. CDR3 sequence: CASSQARGLETQYF. The CDR3 DNA is TGTGCCAGCAGCCAAGCTCGGGGTTTAGAGACCCAGTACTTC.